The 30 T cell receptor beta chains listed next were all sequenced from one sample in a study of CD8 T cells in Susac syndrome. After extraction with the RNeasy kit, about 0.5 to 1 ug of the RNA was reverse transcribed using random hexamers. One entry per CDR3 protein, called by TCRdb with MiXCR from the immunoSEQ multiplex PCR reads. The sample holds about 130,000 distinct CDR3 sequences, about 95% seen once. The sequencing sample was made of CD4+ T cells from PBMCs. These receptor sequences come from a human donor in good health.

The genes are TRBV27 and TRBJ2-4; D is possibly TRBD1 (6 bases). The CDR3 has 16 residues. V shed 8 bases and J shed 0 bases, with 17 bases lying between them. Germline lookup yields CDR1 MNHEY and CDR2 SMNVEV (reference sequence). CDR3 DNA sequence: TGTGCCAGCGGTACCGGACAGAAACTAGCCAAAAACATTCAGTACTTC. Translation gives CASGTGQKLAKNIQYF.

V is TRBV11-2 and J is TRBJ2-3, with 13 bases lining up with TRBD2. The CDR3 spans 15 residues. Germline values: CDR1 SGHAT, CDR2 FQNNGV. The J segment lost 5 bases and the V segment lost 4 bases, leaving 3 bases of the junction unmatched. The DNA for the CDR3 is TGTGCCAGCAGCTCAACTAGCGGGAGGGGAGATACGCAGTATTTT. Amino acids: CASSSTSGRGDTQYF.

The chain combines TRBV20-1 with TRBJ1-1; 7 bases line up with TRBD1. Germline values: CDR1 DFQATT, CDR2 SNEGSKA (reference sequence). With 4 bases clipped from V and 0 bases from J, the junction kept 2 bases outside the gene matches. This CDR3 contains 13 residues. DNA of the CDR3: TGCAGTGCTACGCAGGGGGTGAACACTGAAGCTTTCTTT. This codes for CSATQGVNTEAFF.

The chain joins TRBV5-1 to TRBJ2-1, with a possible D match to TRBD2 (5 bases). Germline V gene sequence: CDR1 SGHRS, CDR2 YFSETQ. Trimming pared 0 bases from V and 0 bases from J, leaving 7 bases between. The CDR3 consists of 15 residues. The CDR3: CASSLERSSYNEQFF. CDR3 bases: TGCGCCAGCAGCTTGGAGCGGAGCTCCTACAATGAGCAGTTCTTC. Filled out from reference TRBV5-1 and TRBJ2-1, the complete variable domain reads KAGVTQTPRYLIKTRGQQVTLSCSPISGHRSVSWYQQTPGQGLQFLFEYFSETQRNKGNFPGRFSGRQFSNSRSEMNVSTLELGDSALYLCASSLERSSYNEQFFGPGTRLTVL.

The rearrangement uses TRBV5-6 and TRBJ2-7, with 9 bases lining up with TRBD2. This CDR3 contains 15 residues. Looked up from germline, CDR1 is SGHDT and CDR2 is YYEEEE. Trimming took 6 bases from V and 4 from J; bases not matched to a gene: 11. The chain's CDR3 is CASINKRGAWYEQYF. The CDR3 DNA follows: TGTGCCAGCATCAACAAGCGGGGGGCCTGGTACGAGCAGTACTTC.

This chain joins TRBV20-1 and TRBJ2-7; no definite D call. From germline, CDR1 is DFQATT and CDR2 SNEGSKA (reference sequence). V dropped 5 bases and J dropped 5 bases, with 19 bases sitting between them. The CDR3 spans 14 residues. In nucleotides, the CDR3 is TGCAGTGCTTCCCCCTGGGAAGGGCGGAACGAGCAGTACTTC. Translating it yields CSASPWEGRNEQYF.

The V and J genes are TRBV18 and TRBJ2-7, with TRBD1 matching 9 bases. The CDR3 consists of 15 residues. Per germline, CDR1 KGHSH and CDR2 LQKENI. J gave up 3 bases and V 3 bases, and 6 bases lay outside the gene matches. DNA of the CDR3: TGTGCCAGCTCACCGGCGGGACAGGGTGTCTACGAGCAGTACTTC. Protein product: CASSPAGQGVYEQYF.

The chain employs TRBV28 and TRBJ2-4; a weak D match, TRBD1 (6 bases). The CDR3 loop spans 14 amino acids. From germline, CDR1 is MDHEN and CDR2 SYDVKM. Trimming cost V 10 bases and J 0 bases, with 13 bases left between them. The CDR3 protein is CATWTDLAKNIQYF. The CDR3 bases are TGTGCCACATGGACAGACCTAGCCAAAAACATTCAGTACTTC.

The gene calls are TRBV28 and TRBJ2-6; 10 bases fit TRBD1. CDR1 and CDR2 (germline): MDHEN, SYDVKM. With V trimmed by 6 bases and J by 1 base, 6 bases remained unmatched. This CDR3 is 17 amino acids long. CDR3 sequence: CASRSGTGVSGANVLTF. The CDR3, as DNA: TGTGCCAGCAGAAGCGGGACAGGGGTGTCTGGGGCCAACGTCCTGACTTTC. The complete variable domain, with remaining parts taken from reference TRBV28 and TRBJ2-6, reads DVKVTQSSRYLVKRTGEKVFLECVQDMDHENMFWYRQDPGLGLRLIYFSYDVKMKEKGDIPEGYSVSREKKERFSLILESASTNQTSMYLCASRSGTGVSGANVLTFGAGSRLTVL.

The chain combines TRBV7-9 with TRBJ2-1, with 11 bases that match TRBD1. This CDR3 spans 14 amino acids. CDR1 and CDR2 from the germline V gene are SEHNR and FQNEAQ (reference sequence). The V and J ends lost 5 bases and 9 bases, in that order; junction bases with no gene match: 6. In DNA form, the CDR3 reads TGTGCCAGCAGCCAGAAGGGACAGGGGGGTGAGCAGTTCTTC. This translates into CASSQKGQGGEQFF.

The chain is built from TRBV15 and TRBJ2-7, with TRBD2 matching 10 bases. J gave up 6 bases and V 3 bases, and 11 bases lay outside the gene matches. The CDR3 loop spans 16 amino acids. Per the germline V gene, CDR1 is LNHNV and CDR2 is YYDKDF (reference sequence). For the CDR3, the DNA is TGTGCCACCAGCAGGGTCACCGGGACTAGCGACCGCGAGCAGTACTTC. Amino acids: CATSRVTGTSDREQYF. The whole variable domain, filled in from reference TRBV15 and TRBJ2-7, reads DAMVIQNPRYQVTQFGKPVTLSCSQTLNHNVMYWYQQKSSQAPKLLFHYYDKDFNNEADTPDNFQSRRPNTSFCFLDIRSPGLGDTAMYLCATSRVTGTSDREQYFGPGTRLTVT.

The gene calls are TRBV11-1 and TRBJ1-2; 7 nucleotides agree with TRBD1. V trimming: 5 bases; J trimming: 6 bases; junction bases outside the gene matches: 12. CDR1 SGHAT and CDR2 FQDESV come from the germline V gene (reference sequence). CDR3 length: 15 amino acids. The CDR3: CASSPRQGNSNGYTF. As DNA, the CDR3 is TGTGCCAGCAGCCCCCGACAGGGTAATTCGAATGGCTACACCTTC.

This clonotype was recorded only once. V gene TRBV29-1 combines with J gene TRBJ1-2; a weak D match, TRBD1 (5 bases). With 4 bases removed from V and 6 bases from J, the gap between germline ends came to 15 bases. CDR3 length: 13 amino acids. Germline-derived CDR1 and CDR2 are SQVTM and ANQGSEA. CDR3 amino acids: CSVADTLVDGYTF. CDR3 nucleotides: TGCAGCGTTGCGGACACCCTGGTGGATGGCTACACCTTC. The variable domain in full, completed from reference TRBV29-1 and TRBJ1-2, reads SAVISQKPSRDICQRGTSLTIQCQVDSQVTMMFWYRQQPGQSLTLIATANQGSEATYESGFVIDKFPISRPNLTFSTLTVSNMSPEDSSIYLCSVADTLVDGYTFGSGTRLTVV.

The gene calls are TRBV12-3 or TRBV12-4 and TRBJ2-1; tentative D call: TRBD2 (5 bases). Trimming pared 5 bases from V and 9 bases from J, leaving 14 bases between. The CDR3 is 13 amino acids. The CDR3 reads CASSLRSRGEQFF. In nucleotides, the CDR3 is TGTGCCAGCAGTCTCCGGTCCCGGGGTGAGCAGTTCTTC.

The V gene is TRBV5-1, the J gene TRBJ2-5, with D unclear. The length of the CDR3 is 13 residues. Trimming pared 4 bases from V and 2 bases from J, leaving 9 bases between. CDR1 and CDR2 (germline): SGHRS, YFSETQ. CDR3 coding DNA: TGCGCCAGCAGCCCCAAACGGCAAGAGACCCAGTACTTC. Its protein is CASSPKRQETQYF. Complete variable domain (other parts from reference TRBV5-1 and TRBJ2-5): KAGVTQTPRYLIKTRGQQVTLSCSPISGHRSVSWYQQTPGQGLQFLFEYFSETQRNKGNFPGRFSGRQFSNSRSEMNVSTLELGDSALYLCASSPKRQETQYFGPGTRLLVL.

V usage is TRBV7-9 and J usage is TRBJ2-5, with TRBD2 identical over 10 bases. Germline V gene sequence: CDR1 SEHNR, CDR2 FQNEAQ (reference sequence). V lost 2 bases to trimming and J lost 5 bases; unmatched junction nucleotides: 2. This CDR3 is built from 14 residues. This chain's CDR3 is CASSLKAGGETQYF. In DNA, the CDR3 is TGTGCCAGCAGCTTAAAAGCGGGAGGGGAGACCCAGTACTTC.

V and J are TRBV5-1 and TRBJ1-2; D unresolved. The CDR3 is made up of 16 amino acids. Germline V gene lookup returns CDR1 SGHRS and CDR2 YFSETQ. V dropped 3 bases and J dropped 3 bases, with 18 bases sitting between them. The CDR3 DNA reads TGCGCCAGCAGCTCGGGAACAGTTGAGGGTTACTATGGCTACACCTTC. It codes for CASSSGTVEGYYGYTF. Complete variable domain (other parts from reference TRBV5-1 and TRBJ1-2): KAGVTQTPRYLIKTRGQQVTLSCSPISGHRSVSWYQQTPGQGLQFLFEYFSETQRNKGNFPGRFSGRQFSNSRSEMNVSTLELGDSALYLCASSSGTVEGYYGYTFGSGTRLTVV.

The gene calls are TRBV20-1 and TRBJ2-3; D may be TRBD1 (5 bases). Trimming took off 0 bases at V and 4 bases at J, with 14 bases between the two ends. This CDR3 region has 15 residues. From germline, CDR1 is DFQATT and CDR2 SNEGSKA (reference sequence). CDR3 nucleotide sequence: TGCAGTGCTAGAGACGCCAGGGAAAGCGCAGATACGCAGTATTTT. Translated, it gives CSARDARESADTQYF.

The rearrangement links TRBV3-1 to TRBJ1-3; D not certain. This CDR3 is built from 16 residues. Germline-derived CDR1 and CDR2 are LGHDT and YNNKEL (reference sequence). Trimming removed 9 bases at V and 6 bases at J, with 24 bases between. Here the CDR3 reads CARNWPSPLEENTIYF. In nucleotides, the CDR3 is TGTGCCAGGAATTGGCCCTCCCCTTTAGAGGAAAACACCATATATTTT.

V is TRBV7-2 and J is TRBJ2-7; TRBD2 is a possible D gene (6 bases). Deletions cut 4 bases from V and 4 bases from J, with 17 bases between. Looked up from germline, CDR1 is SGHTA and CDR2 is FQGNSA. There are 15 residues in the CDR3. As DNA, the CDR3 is TGTGCCAGCAGCTCCGGCGGGACCGTACGGTACGAGCAGTACTTC. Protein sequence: CASSSGGTVRYEQYF.

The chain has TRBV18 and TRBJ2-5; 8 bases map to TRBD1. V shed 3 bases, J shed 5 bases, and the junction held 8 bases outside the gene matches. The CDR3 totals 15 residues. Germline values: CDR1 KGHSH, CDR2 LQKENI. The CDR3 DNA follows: TGTGCCAGCTCACCGACAGGGGCTTCGGAGGAGACCCAGTACTTC. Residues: CASSPTGASEETQYF.

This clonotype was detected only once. This chain's CDR3 is CASRGGLAGTYEQYF. CDR3 DNA: TGTGCCAGCAGGGGAGGACTAGCGGGAACCTACGAGCAGTACTTC. V and J are TRBV2 and TRBJ2-7, with 12 bases identical to TRBD2. The length of the CDR3 is 15 residues. Germline values: CDR1 SNHLY, CDR2 FYNNEI. Losses at the gene ends were 6 bases for V and 2 bases for J; bases not matched to a gene: 5.

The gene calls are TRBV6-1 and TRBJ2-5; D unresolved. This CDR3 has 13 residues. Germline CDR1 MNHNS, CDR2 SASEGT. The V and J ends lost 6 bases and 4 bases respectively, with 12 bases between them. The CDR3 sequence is CASSSNPRETQYF. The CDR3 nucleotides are TGTGCCAGCAGCTCAAATCCCCGAGAGACCCAGTACTTC.

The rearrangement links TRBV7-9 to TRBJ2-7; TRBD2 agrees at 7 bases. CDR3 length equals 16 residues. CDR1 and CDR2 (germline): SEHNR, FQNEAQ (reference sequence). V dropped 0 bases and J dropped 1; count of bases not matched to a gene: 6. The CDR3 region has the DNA TGTGCCAGCAGCTTAGCCCGACTAGCTTCGTCCTACGAGCAGTACTTC. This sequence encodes CASSLARLASSYEQYF.

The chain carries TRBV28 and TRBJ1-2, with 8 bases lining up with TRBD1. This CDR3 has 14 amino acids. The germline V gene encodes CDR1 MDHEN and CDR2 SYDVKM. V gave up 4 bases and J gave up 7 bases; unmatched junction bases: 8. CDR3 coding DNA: TGTGCCAGCAGTTCAGGACAGGGCGACGGTGGCTACACCTTC. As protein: CASSSGQGDGGYTF.

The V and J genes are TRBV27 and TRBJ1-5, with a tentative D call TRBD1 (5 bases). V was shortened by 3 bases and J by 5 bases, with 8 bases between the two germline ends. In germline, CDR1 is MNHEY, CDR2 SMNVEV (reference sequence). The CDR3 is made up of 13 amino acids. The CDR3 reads CASSFAGYQPQHF. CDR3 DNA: TGTGCCAGCAGTTTTGCAGGGTATCAGCCCCAGCATTTT.

The CDR3 DNA sequence: TGCAGCGTTGAAGATGGACAGGGGGCTAATTGGGCTTTCTTT. Amino acids: CSVEDGQGANWAFF. The J gene is TRBJ1-1, the V gene TRBV29-1; 11 nucleotides match TRBD1. After removal of 0 bases from V and 11 bases from J, the junction contained 8 bases not matched to a gene. The CDR3 length is 14 residues. CDR1 is SQVTM and CDR2 is ANQGSEA in the germline V gene.

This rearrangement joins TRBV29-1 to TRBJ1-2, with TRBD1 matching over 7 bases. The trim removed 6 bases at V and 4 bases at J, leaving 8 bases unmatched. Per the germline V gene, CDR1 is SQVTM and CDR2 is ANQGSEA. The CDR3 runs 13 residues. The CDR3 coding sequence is TGCAGCGTGGGGGGCAGGGGGGCCTATGGCTACACCTTC. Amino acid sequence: CSVGGRGAYGYTF.

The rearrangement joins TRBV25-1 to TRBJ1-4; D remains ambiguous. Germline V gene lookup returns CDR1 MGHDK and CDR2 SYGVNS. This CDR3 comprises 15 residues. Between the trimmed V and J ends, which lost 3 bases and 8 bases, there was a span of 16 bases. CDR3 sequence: CASSDREWRREKLFF. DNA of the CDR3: TGTGCCAGCAGTGATAGGGAATGGAGACGGGAAAAACTGTTTTTT.

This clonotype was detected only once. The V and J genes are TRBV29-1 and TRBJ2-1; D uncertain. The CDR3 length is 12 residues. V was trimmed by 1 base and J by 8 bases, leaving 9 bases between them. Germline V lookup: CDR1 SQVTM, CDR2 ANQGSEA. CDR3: CSVEGRVDEQFF. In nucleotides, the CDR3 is TGCAGCGTTGAAGGACGAGTCGATGAGCAGTTCTTC.